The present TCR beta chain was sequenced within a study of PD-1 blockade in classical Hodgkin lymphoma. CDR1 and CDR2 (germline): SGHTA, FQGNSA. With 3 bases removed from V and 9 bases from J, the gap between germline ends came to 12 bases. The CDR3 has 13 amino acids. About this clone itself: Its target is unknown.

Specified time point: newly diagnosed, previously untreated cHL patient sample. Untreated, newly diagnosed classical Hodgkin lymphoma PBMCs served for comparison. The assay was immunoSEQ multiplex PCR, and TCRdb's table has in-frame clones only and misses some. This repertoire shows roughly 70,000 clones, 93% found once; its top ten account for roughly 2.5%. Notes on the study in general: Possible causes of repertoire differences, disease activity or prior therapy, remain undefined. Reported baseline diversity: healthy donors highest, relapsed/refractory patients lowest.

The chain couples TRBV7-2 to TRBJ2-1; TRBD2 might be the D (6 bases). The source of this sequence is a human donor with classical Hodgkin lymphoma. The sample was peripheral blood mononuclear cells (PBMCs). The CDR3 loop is CASSFGGVLEQFF. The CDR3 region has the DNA TGTGCCAGCAGCTTCGGAGGGGTCCTTGAGCAGTTCTTC.